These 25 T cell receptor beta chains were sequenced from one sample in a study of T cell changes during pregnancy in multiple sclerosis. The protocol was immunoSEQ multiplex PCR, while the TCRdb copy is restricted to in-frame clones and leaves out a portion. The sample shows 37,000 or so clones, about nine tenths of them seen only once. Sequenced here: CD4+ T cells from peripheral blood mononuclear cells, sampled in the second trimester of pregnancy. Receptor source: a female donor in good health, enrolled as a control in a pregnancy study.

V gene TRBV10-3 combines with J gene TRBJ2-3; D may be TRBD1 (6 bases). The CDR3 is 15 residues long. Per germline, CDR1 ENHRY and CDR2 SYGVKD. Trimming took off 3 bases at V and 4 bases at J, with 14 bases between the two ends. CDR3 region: CAISDPTGRADTQYF. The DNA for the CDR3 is TGTGCCATCAGTGACCCGACAGGACGGGCAGATACGCAGTATTTT.

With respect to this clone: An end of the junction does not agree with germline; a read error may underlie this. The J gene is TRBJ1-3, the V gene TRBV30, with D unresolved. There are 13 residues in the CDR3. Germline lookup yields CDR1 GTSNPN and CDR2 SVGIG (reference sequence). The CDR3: CAARYLPRNTIYF. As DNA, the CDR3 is TGTGCCGCCCGATATTTACCTCGAAACACCATATATTTC.

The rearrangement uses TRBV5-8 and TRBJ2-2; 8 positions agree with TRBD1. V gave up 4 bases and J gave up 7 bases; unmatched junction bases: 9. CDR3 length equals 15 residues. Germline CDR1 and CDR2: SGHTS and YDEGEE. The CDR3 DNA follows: TGTGCCAGCAGCAAGGGACAGGCCTCGCACGGGGAGCTGTTTTTT. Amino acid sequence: CASSKGQASHGELFF. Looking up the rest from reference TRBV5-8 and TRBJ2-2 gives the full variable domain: EAGVTQSPTHLIKTRGQQATLRCSPISGHTSVYWYQQALGLGLQFLLWYDEGEERNRGNFPPRFSGRQFPNYSSELNVNALELEDSALYLCASSKGQASHGELFFGEGSRLTVL.

The CDR3 DNA reads TGTGCCAGCAGCTTGGGGACAGGGAAAGAGACCCAGTACTTC. Its protein product is CASSLGTGKETQYF. V and J are TRBV5-4 and TRBJ2-5, with 8 bases fitting TRBD1. This CDR3 spans 14 amino acids. Germline-derived CDR1 and CDR2 are SGHNT and YYREEE (reference sequence). The junction had 1 base not matched to a gene; V was cut back by 0 bases and J by 3 bases.

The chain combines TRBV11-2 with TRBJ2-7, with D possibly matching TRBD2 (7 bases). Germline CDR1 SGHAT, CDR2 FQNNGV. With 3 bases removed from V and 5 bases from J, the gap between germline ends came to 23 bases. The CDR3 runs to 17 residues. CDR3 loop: CASSFSQGRGRVDEQYF. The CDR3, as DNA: TGTGCCAGCAGCTTCTCACAGGGCCGGGGGAGGGTGGACGAGCAGTACTTC.

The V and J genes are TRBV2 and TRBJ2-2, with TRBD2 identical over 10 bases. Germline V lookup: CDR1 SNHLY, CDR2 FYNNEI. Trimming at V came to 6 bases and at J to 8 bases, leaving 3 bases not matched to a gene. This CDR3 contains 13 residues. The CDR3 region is CASRPTSGGELFF. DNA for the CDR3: TGTGCCAGCAGGCCGACTAGCGGGGGGGAGCTGTTTTTT.

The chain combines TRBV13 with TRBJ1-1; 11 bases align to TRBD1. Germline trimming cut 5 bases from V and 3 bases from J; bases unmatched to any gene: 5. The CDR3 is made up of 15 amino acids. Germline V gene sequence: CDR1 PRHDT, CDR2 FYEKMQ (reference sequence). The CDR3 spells CASSVSGQGDTEAFF. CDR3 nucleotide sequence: TGTGCCAGCAGCGTGTCGGGACAGGGGGACACTGAAGCTTTCTTT.

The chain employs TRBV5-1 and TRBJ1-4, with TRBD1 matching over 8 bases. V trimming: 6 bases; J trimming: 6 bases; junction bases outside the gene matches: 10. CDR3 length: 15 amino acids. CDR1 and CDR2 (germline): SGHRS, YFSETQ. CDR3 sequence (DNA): TGCGCCAGCAAGGAGGCCGGACAGGGATATGAAAAACTGTTTTTT. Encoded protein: CASKEAGQGYEKLFF.

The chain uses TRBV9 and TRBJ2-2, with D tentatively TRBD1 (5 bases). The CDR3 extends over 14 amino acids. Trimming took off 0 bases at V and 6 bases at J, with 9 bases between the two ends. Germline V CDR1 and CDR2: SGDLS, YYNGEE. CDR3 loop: CASSVDRTPGELFF. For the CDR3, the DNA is TGTGCCAGCAGCGTAGACAGGACCCCCGGGGAGCTGTTTTTT.

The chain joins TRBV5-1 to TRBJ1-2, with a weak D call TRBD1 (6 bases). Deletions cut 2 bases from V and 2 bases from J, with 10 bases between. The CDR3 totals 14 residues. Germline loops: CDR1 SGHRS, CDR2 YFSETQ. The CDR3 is CASSLGGENYGYTF. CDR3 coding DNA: TGCGCCAGCAGCTTAGGGGGAGAGAACTATGGCTACACCTTC.

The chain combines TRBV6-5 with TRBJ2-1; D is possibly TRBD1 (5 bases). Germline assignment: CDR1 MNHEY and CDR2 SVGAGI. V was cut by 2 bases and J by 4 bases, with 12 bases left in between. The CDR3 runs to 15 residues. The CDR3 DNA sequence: TGTGCCAGCAGTTACGGGGCCTATCCATACAATGAGCAGTTCTTC. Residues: CASSYGAYPYNEQFF.

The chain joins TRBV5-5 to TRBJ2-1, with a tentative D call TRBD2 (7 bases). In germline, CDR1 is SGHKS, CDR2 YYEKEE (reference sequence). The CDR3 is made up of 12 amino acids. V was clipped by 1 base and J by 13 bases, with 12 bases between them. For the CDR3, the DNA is TGTGCCAGCAGCTTGAACGGGGGGCATCAGTTCTTC. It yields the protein CASSLNGGHQFF.

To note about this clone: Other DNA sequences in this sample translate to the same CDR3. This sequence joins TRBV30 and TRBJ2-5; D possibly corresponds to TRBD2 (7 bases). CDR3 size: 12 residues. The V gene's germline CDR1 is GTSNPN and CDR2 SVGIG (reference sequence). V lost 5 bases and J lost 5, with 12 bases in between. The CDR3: CAWSRGGETQYF. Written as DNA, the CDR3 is TGTGCCTGGTCAAGGGGGGGGGAGACCCAGTACTTC.

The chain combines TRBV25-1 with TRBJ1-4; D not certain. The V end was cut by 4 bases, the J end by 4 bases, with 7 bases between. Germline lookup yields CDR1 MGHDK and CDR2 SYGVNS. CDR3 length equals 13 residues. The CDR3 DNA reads TGTGCCAGCAGTGGCTATCGTAATGAAAAACTGTTTTTT. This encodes CASSGYRNEKLFF.

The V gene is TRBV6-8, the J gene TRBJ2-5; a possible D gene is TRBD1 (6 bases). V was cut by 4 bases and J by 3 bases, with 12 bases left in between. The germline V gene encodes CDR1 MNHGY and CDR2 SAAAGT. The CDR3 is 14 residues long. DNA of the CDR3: TGTGCCAGCAGTTCCGGCCGGACAGAAGAGACCCAGTACTTC. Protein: CASSSGRTEETQYF.

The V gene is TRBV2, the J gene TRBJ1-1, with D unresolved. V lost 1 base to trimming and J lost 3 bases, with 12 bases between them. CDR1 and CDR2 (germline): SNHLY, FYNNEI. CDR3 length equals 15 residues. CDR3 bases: TGTGCCAGCAGTGAAGACCCACTCTCTCACACTGAAGCTTTCTTT. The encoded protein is CASSEDPLSHTEAFF.

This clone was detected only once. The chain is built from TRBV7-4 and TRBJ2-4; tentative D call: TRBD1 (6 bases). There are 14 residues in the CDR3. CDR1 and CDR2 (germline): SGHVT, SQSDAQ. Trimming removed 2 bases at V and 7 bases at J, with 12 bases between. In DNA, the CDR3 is TGTGCCAGCAGCTTATTCACAGGGTGGAACATTCAGTACTTC. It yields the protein CASSLFTGWNIQYF.

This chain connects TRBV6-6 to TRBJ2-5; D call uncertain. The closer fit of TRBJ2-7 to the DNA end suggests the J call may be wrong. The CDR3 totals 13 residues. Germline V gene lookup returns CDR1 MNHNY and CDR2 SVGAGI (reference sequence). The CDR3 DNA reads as TGTGCCAGCAGCCCCGGGTCCCCATACGAGCAGTACTTC. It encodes CASSPGSPYEQYF.

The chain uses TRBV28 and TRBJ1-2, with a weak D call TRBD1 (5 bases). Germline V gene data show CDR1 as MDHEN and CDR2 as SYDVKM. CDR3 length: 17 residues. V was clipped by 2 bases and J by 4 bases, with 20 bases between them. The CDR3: CASSLGDASGGIYGYTF. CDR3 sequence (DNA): TGTGCCAGCAGTTTAGGGGACGCCAGTGGGGGGATCTATGGCTACACCTTC.

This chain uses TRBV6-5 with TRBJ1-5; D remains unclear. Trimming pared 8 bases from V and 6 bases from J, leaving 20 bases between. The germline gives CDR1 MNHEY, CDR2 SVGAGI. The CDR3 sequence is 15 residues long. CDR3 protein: CASASDTGGGQPQHF. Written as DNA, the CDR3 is TGTGCCAGCGCTTCCGACACGGGAGGAGGTCAGCCCCAGCATTTT.

The CDR3 region is CASSLAGGNEQFF. The CDR3 nucleotides are TGTGCCAGCAGCTTGGCCGGGGGTAATGAGCAGTTCTTC. The rearrangement joins TRBV5-6 to TRBJ2-1; D may be TRBD2 (6 bases). This CDR3 has 13 residues. The germline gives CDR1 SGHDT, CDR2 YYEEEE. The V end was cut by 0 bases, the J end by 7 bases, with 8 bases between.

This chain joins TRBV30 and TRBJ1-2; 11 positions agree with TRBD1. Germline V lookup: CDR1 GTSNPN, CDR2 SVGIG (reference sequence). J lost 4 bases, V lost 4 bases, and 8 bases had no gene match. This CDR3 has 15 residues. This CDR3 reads CAWIQGDRGGYGYTF. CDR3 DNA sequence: TGTGCCTGGATCCAAGGGGACAGGGGGGGCTATGGCTACACCTTC. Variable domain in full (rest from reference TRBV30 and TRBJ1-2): SQTIHQWPATLVQPVGSPLSLECTVEGTSNPNLYWYRQAAGRGLQLLFYSVGIGQISSEVPQNLSASRPQDRQFILSSKKLLLSDSGFYLCAWIQGDRGGYGYTFGSGTRLTVV.

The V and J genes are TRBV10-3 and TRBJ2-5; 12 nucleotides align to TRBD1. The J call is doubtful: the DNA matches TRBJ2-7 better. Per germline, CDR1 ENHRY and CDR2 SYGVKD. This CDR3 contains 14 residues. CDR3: CAIRGDRGRDEQYF. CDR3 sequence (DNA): TGTGCCATCAGGGGGGACAGGGGGCGCGACGAGCAGTACTTC.

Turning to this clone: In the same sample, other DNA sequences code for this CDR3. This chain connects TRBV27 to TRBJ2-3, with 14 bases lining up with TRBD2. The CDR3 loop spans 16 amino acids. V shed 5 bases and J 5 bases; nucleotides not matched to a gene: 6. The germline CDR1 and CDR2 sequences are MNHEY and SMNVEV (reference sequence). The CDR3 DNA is TGTGCCAGCAGTCGGGGACTAGCGGGAGAAAGAGATACGCAGTATTTT. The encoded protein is CASSRGLAGERDTQYF.

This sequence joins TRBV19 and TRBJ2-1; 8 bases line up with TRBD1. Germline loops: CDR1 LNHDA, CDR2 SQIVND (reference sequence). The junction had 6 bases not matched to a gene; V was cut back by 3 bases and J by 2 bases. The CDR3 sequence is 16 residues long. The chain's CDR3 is CASSMRDRYPYNEQFF. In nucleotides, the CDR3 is TGTGCCAGTAGTATGAGGGACAGGTATCCCTACAATGAGCAGTTCTTC.